The text below deals with one TCR beta chain. These data come from a study of blood T cell repertoires in COVID-19. Sequencing was performed with immunoSEQ multiplex PCR; in TCRdb, only in-frame clones are kept and a portion is missing. The sample includes roughly 150,000 clones, approximately 77% of them seen just once. The sample consisted of peripheral blood. The receptor was derived from an elderly woman with active or convalescent COVID-19.

The CDR3 coding sequence is TGTGCCTGGAGTAGGGGCGGCGGCGAGCAGTACTTC. Protein: CAWSRGGGEQYF. This chain links TRBV30 with TRBJ2-7; D is perhaps TRBD1 (5 bases). The CDR3 sequence is 12 residues long. Germline V lookup: CDR1 GTSNPN, CDR2 SVGIG (reference sequence). V lost 2 bases to trimming and J lost 6 bases, with 11 bases between them.